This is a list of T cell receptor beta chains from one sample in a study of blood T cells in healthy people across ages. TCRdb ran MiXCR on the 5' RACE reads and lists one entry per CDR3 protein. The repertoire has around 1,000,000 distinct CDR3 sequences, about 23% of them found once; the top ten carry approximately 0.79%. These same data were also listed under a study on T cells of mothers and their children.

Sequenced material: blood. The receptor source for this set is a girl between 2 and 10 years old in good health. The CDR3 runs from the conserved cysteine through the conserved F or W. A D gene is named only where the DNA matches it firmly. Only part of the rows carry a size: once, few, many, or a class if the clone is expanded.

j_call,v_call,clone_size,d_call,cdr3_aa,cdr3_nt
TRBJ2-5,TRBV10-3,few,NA,CAISEGREETQYF,TGTGCCATCAGTGAGGGGCGCGAAGAGACCCAGTACTTC
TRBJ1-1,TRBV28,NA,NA,CASSFDGLRGTEAFF,TGTGCCAGCAGTTTTGATGGGCTTAGGGGCACTGAAGCTTTCTTT
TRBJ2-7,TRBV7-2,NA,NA,CASSLVSASYEQYF,TGTGCCAGCAGCTTAGTTAGCGCCTCCTACGAGCAGTACTTC
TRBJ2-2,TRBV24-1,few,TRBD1,CATSDPDRGNGELFF,TGTGCCACCAGTGACCCGGACAGGGGAAACGGGGAGCTGTTTTTT
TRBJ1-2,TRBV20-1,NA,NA,CSARWTEGYTF,TGCAGTGCTAGATGGACAGAAGGCTACACCTTC
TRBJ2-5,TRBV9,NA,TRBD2,CASSVSGGEETQYF,TGTGCCAGCAGCGTCAGCGGGGGGGAAGAGACCCAGTACTTC
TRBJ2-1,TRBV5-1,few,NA,CASSLAQNNEQFF,TGCGCCAGCAGCTTGGCGCAGAACAATGAGCAGTTCTTC
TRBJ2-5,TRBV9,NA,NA,CASSVASGGEGKETQYF,TGTGCCAGCAGCGTAGCTTCGGGGGGCGAGGGAAAAGAGACCCAGTACTTC
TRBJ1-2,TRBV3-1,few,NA,CASSTVGQEGYGYTF,TGTGCCAGCAGCACAGTAGGGCAGGAGGGCTATGGCTACACCTTC
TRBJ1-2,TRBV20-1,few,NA,CSASTASRAYYGYTF,TGCAGTGCCTCAACTGCCAGCCGTGCCTACTATGGCTACACCTTC
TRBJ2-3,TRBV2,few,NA,CASSDPPLRGANTDTQYF,TGTGCCAGCAGTGATCCTCCTTTACGGGGGGCGAACACAGATACGCAGTATTTT
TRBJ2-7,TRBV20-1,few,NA,CSARDQGGSDRPSNYEQYF,TGCAGTGCTAGAGATCAAGGCGGGTCCGACAGACCCAGTAATTACGAGCAGTACTTC
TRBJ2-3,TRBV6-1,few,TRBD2,CASSEYWTSGFGTDTQYF,TGTGCCAGCAGTGAATACTGGACTAGCGGGTTCGGGACAGATACGCAGTATTTT
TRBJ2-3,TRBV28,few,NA,CASSTPATDTQYF,TGTGCCAGCAGTACCCCTGCCACAGATACGCAGTATTTT
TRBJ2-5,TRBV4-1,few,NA,CASSQTSDLRGETQYF,TGCGCCAGCAGCCAAACGTCCGACCTCCGAGGCGAGACCCAGTACTTC
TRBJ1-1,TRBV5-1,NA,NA,CASRQGDHEAFF,TGCGCCAGCAGACAGGGAGACCATGAAGCTTTCTTT
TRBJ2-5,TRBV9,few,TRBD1,CASSVQGAREQYF,TGTGCCAGCAGTGTACAGGGGGCACGGGAGCAGTACTTC
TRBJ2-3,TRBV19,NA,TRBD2,CASTIAGGNTDTQYF,TGTGCCAGTACGATAGCGGGGGGCAACACAGATACGCAGTATTTT
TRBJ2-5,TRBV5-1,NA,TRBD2,CASSLLNSGRGETQYF,TGCGCCAGCAGCTTACTCAATAGCGGGAGGGGAGAGACCCAGTACTTC
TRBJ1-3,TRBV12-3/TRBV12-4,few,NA,CASSFGEVGNTIYF,TGTGCCAGCAGTTTCGGAGAGGTTGGAAACACCATATATTTT
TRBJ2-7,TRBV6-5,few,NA,CASSYRRGDEQYF,TGTGCCAGCAGTTATCGTAGGGGGGACGAGCAGTACTTC
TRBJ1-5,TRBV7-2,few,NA,CASGNYLNQPQHF,TGTGCCAGCGGGAATTATCTCAATCAGCCCCAGCATTTT
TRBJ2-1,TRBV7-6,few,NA,CASSPDGGRQFF,TGTGCCAGCAGCCCCGACGGGGGGCGGCAGTTCTTC
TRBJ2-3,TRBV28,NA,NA,CASLRDSRTDTQYF,TGTGCCAGCCTAAGGGACTCCCGAACAGATACGCAGTATTTT
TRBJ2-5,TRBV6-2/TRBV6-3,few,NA,CASSTRDSRNQETQYF,TGTGCCAGCAGTACGCGGGACAGCCGTAACCAAGAGACCCAGTACTTC
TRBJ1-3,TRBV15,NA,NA,CATSRSLGPGNTIYF,TGTGCCACCAGCAGATCATTGGGCCCTGGAAACACCATATATTTT
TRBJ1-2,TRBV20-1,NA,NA,CSARGDTFNYGYTF,TGCAGTGCTAGAGGGGACACTTTCAACTATGGCTACACCTTC
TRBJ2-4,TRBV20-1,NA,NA,CSARGVGSPNIQYF,TGCAGTGCTAGAGGGGTCGGCAGCCCAAACATTCAGTACTTC